One and the same sample provided the 21 T cell receptor beta chains below, sequenced in a study of T cell responses to AZD1222 COVID-19 vaccine. Assay: immunoSEQ multiplex PCR; the TCRdb copy retains only in-frame clones and omits some. The sample includes more than 250,000 clones, approximately 93% of them seen just once. This sample comprised peripheral blood, obtained on day 0 of AZD1222 vaccination. The source is an adult in good health.

The genes are TRBV11-2 and TRBJ1-4; D unresolved. The CDR3 is 14 residues long. Trimming stripped 2 bases from V and 7 bases from J, with 11 bases between. The germline gives CDR1 SGHAT, CDR2 FQNNGV. CDR3 nucleotide sequence: TGTGCCAGCAGCTTATCCGGCCTGCGTGAAAAACTGTTTTTT. This encodes CASSLSGLREKLFF. Together with reference TRBV11-2 and TRBJ1-4, the CDR3 gives the full variable domain: EAGVAQSPRYKIIEKRQSVAFWCNPISGHATLYWYQQILGQGPKLLIQFQNNGVVDDSQLPKDRFSAERLKGVDSTLKIQPAKLEDSAVYLCASSLSGLREKLFFGSGTQLSVL.

This clone was observed a single time. The chain links TRBV30 to TRBJ2-7; 8 positions agree with TRBD2. J was trimmed by 4 bases and V by 3 bases; bases with no gene match: 5. The CDR3 consists of 13 residues. CDR1 GTSNPN and CDR2 SVGIG come from the germline V gene (reference sequence). The CDR3 protein is CAWRASGGYEQYF. The DNA for the CDR3 is TGTGCCTGGAGAGCGTCGGGGGGGTACGAGCAGTACTTC.

CDR3 protein: CSASRDRLGGYTF. The DNA of the CDR3 is TGCAGTGCTAGTCGAGACAGGTTGGGGGGCTACACCTTC. V gene TRBV20-1 combines with J gene TRBJ1-2, with D maybe TRBD1 (6 bases). V lost 3 bases, J lost 8 bases, and 16 bases lay in between. From germline, CDR1 is DFQATT and CDR2 SNEGSKA (reference sequence). This CDR3 is built from 13 residues.

This chain links TRBV7-9 with TRBJ2-7; possibly TRBD1 for D (8 bases). Trimming pared 2 bases from V and 7 bases from J, leaving 12 bases between. The length of the CDR3 is 13 residues. Germline loops: CDR1 SEHNR, CDR2 FQNEAQ (reference sequence). CDR3 DNA: TGTGCCAGCAGCTTAACAGGGGGGGAAGAGCAGTACTTC. Amino acids: CASSLTGGEEQYF.

V and J are TRBV28 and TRBJ1-5; D unresolved. From germline, CDR1 is MDHEN and CDR2 SYDVKM. With 3 bases removed from V and 11 bases from J, the gap between germline ends came to 17 bases. The CDR3 has 14 residues. Here the CDR3 reads CASSLNKALGAQHF. As DNA, the CDR3 is TGTGCCAGCAGTTTGAACAAGGCCCTGGGAGCCCAGCATTTT. Full variable domain (outside the CDR3, taken from reference TRBV28 and TRBJ1-5): DVKVTQSSRYLVKRTGEKVFLECVQDMDHENMFWYRQDPGLGLRLIYFSYDVKMKEKGDIPEGYSVSREKKERFSLILESASTNQTSMYLCASSLNKALGAQHFGDGTRLSIL.

The rearrangement joins TRBV27 to TRBJ1-5; the D gene is possibly TRBD1 (6 bases). The germline V gene encodes CDR1 MNHEY and CDR2 SMNVEV (reference sequence). This CDR3 is 12 amino acids long. V gave up 3 bases and J gave up 7 bases, with 7 bases separating them. The CDR3 bases are TGTGCCAGCAGTTTGGGGGGCCAGCCCCAGCATTTT. Translating it yields CASSLGGQPQHF.

V gene TRBV7-2 combines with J gene TRBJ1-4; 8 positions agree with TRBD1. The CDR3 sequence is 16 residues long. V lost 4 bases and J lost 5; bases outside the gene matches: 9. Germline CDR1 SGHTA, CDR2 FQGNSA. CDR3 protein: CASSSPRRGRNEKLFF. The CDR3, as DNA: TGTGCCAGCAGCTCCCCTCGCAGGGGGCGGAATGAAAAACTGTTTTTT.

The CDR3 nucleotides are TGTGCCAGCAGGCCCGGGGGACAGGGATATGGGGCCAACGTCCTGACTTTC. Its translation is CASRPGGQGYGANVLTF. The V and J genes are TRBV5-6 and TRBJ2-6; 9 positions agree with TRBD1. The CDR3 is made up of 17 amino acids. The V gene's germline CDR1 is SGHDT and CDR2 YYEEEE. The J segment lost 3 bases and the V segment lost 5 bases, leaving 9 bases of the junction unmatched.

The V gene is TRBV11-2, the J gene TRBJ1-6; 7 bases are a match to TRBD1. This CDR3 has 16 residues. Germline CDR1 reads SGHAT; CDR2 reads FQNNGV. V was pared by 3 bases and J by 5 bases, with 7 bases of the junction left unmatched. CDR3 DNA: TGTGCCAGCAGCTTTTGGACAGGCCTAGATAATTCACCCCTCCACTTT. This codes for CASSFWTGLDNSPLHF.

This chain uses TRBV20-1 with TRBJ2-7, with no clear D. Germline loops: CDR1 DFQATT, CDR2 SNEGSKA (reference sequence). V lost 3 bases and J lost 0, with 9 bases in between. This CDR3 spans 13 amino acids. CDR3 region: CSASVTGSYEQYF. CDR3 DNA: TGCAGTGCTAGTGTGACTGGCTCCTACGAGCAGTACTTC.

J is TRBJ1-6 and V is TRBV6-1; D uncertain. The CDR3 spans 16 residues. Germline loops: CDR1 MNHNS, CDR2 SASEGT. V lost 4 bases and J lost 0, with 10 bases in between. The CDR3 reads CASSVMGFSYNSPLHF. The CDR3, as DNA: TGTGCCAGCAGTGTTATGGGGTTCTCCTATAATTCACCCCTCCACTTT.

This sequence joins TRBV9 and TRBJ2-5; 9 bases are shared with TRBD1. The CDR3 runs 15 residues. Germline loops: CDR1 SGDLS, CDR2 YYNGEE. V lost 4 bases to trimming and J lost 2 bases; unmatched junction nucleotides: 6. This CDR3 reads CASSHTGTGQETQYF. The DNA for the CDR3 is TGTGCCAGCAGCCATACAGGGACAGGGCAAGAGACCCAGTACTTC.

The rearrangement links TRBV11-2 to TRBJ2-1, with D unresolved. The CDR3 totals 11 residues. CDR1 SGHAT and CDR2 FQNNGV come from the germline V gene. Trimming took off 2 bases at V and 10 bases at J, with 6 bases between the two ends. The CDR3, as DNA: TGTGCCAGCAGCTTAACGTACGAGCAGTTCTTC. Translating gives CASSLTYEQFF.

The rearrangement links TRBV2 to TRBJ2-5, with a weak D call TRBD1 (5 bases). CDR1 and CDR2 (germline): SNHLY, FYNNEI. The CDR3 extends over 13 amino acids. The ends were cut back, 8 bases at V and 3 bases at J, with 13 bases in the middle. The CDR3: CASGQGLEETQYF. In DNA, the CDR3 is TGTGCCAGCGGGCAGGGTCTAGAAGAGACCCAGTACTTC.

V is TRBV5-1 and J is TRBJ1-2, with D hard to call. Trimming took 2 bases from V and 4 from J, leaving 12 bases between them. The CDR3 is 14 amino acids. CDR1 is SGHRS and CDR2 is YFSETQ in the germline V gene. CDR3 loop: CASSFDGRTYGYTF. The CDR3 DNA sequence: TGCGCCAGCAGCTTCGATGGACGGACCTATGGCTACACCTTC.

This rearrangement joins TRBV11-2 to TRBJ2-5, with 10 bases that match TRBD2. Trimming at V came to 5 bases and at J to 3 bases, leaving 6 bases not matched to a gene. CDR1 is SGHAT, CDR2 FQNNGV, per germline. The CDR3 spans 15 residues. In DNA form, the CDR3 reads TGTGCCAGCAGCGAGACAGCGGGAGGGGAAGAGACCCAGTACTTC. Translating it yields CASSETAGGEETQYF.

CDR3 DNA sequence: TGTGCCAGCAGCCCCCGTGGGGGAAAATCCACAGATACGCAGTATTTT. This encodes CASSPRGGKSTDTQYF. The V gene is TRBV4-2, the J gene TRBJ2-3; the D gene could be TRBD1 or TRBD2 (5 bases each). CDR1 is LGHNA and CDR2 is YNFKEQ in the germline V gene. The CDR3 consists of 16 residues. Trimming took off 4 bases at V and 2 bases at J, with 16 bases between the two ends.

The CDR3 DNA is TGTGCCAGCAGCGTCCAAACAGCGGGAGGGCCGTACGAGCAGTACTTC. Its translation: CASSVQTAGGPYEQYF. V gene TRBV11-2 combines with J gene TRBJ2-7, with TRBD2 matching 10 bases. V gave up 5 bases and J gave up 4 bases; unmatched junction bases: 11. Per germline, CDR1 SGHAT and CDR2 FQNNGV. This CDR3 comprises 16 residues.

The chain recombines TRBV28 with TRBJ2-7; D may be TRBD1 or TRBD2 (5 bases each). Trimming pared 8 bases from V and 5 bases from J, leaving 22 bases between. The CDR3 runs to 15 residues. The germline V gene has CDR1 MDHEN and CDR2 SYDVKM. CDR3 DNA sequence: TGTGCCAGCTCCACGTCTTGGGGGTCGGTGAACGAGCAGTACTTC. It yields the protein CASSTSWGSVNEQYF. The variable domain in full, with the rest retrieved from reference TRBV28 and TRBJ2-7, is DVKVTQSSRYLVKRTGEKVFLECVQDMDHENMFWYRQDPGLGLRLIYFSYDVKMKEKGDIPEGYSVSREKKERFSLILESASTNQTSMYLCASSTSWGSVNEQYFGPGTRLTVT.

This clone appeared a single time. V is TRBV5-1 and J is TRBJ2-6; a weak D match, TRBD2 (6 bases). This CDR3 spans 17 amino acids. Deletions cut 4 bases from V and 0 bases from J, with 14 bases between. From germline, CDR1 is SGHRS and CDR2 YFSETQ. The CDR3 coding sequence is TGCGCCAGCAGCGGTACGGGGGTAAGCTCTGGGGCCAACGTCCTGACTTTC. It yields the protein CASSGTGVSSGANVLTF.

J is TRBJ1-1 and V is TRBV19; possible D gene TRBD1, 6 bases. CDR1 and CDR2 (germline): LNHDA, SQIVND (reference sequence). This CDR3 is built from 17 residues. V lost 2 bases to trimming and J lost 3 bases, with 19 bases between them. In DNA, the CDR3 is TGTGCCAGTAGTATAAGACGGGGGCACTCGACGGACACTGAAGCTTTCTTT. Amino acid sequence: CASSIRRGHSTDTEAFF.